This T cell receptor beta chain was recovered during a study of molecular identifiers for immune sequencing clone quantification. From germline, CDR1 is SNHLY and CDR2 FYNNEI. The CDR3 extends over 15 amino acids. V shed 2 bases and J shed 5 bases, with 15 bases lying between them. TCRdb used MiXCR to reprocess the PCR reads, holding one entry per CDR3 protein. The sample has 90,000 to 120,000 distinct CDR3 sequences, approximately 40% seen once. Using 10%, 30% or 50% RNA, naive CD8 libraries were derived from around 20,000 to 1,000,000 sorted cells. V is TRBV2 and J is TRBJ1-2; D is possibly TRBD1 (5 bases). Material for sequencing was naive CD8+ T cells from blood, with Jurkat cell RNA spiked in. The subset is: FACS-sorted CD8+CD4-CCR7+CD45RA+ naive T cells. The TCR was taken from a human donor in good health. Some libraries in this study had Jurkat cell RNA spiked in. DNA for the CDR3: TGTGCCAGCAGTGAATGGGCAGGGAAGGGATATGGCTACACCTTC. Residues: CASSEWAGKGYGYTF.